Shown below are 3 T cell receptor beta chains from a single sample sequenced in a study of T-cell reconstitution after alpha-beta-depleted transplantation in children. As it was prepared, the TCRbeta library received unique molecular identifiers. One entry per CDR3 protein results from TCRdb running MiXCR on the PCR reads. The sample yields 640,000 or so distinct CDR3 sequences, around 17% seen once. Sequencing used PBMCs from the stem cell graft donor, obtained from the stem cell graft. These receptors all stem from a human donor who donated a stem cell graft to a child with acute myeloid leukemia.

In this sample, this clonotype turned up many times. The chain uses TRBV5-6 and TRBJ2-2; the D is unclear. Germline CDR1 and CDR2: SGHDT and YYEEEE. The V and J ends lost 4 bases and 6 bases respectively, with 7 bases between them. CDR3 size: 12 residues. CDR3 loop: CASSTSAGELFF. CDR3 DNA: TGTGCCAGCAGCACGAGTGCCGGGGAGCTGTTTTTT.

This clonotype was picked up many times. The V gene is TRBV20-1, the J gene TRBJ2-3, with TRBD2 as a possible D gene (6 bases). Trimming took 6 bases from V and 1 from J, leaving 11 bases between them. Per the germline V gene, CDR1 is DFQATT and CDR2 is SNEGSKA (reference sequence). This CDR3 spans 13 amino acids. In DNA form, the CDR3 reads TGCAGTGCGGCCGGCGGGGGCACAGATACGCAGTATTTT. Its translation: CSAAGGGTDTQYF.

This clonotype was recorded many times. V gene TRBV12-3 or TRBV12-4 combines with J gene TRBJ2-1; D is unresolved. The CDR3 loop spans 10 amino acids. Trimming took off 8 bases at V and 7 bases at J, with 6 bases between the two ends. The CDR3 here is CASGRNEQFF. The CDR3 DNA reads TGTGCCAGCGGGCGGAATGAGCAGTTCTTC.